These 8 T cell receptor beta chains share one sample of origin, sequenced in a study of OX40 agonist ivuxolimab in advanced cancers. Method: immunoSEQ multiplex PCR; TCRdb's copy keeps in-frame clones and lacks some. There are under 25,000 clones in the sample; around four fifths occur only once, and roughly 30% lies in the top ten. Sequenced here: CD4+ or CD8+ T cells sorted from blood, sampled in a trial of the OX40 agonist ivuxolimab. The receptor source for this set is an adult with an advanced solid tumor such as melanoma, head and neck, liver or kidney cancer.

This rearrangement joins TRBV2 to TRBJ2-1, with D perhaps matching TRBD2 (6 bases). The V gene's germline CDR1 is SNHLY and CDR2 FYNNEI. This CDR3 has 13 residues. Trimming removed 4 bases at V and 8 bases at J, with 12 bases between. DNA of the CDR3: TGTGCCAGCAGTGGGCCGGGACTCCATGAGCAGTTCTTC. This codes for CASSGPGLHEQFF.

This clone is termed medium-sized (0.01 to 0.1%). CDR3 loop: CASSRRGTGNTIYF. DNA for the CDR3: TGTGCCAGCAGCCGGCGTGGGACTGGAAACACCATATATTTT. The chain has TRBV28 and TRBJ1-3; D uncertain. This CDR3 is built from 14 residues. The germline V gene encodes CDR1 MDHEN and CDR2 SYDVKM. The germline V and J ends were trimmed by 6 bases and 2 bases, with 11 bases remaining between them.

The CDR3 nucleotides are TGTGCCAGCAGTTTAGGGGGGCTGGGTAATCAGCCCCAGCATTTT. It specifies CASSLGGLGNQPQHF. The rearrangement uses TRBV28 and TRBJ1-5, with D perhaps TRBD1 (6 bases). Germline V gives CDR1 MDHEN, CDR2 SYDVKM. Trimming removed 2 bases at V and 4 bases at J, with 12 bases between. The CDR3 sequence is 15 residues long.

The chain uses TRBV11-2 and TRBJ2-3; D not resolved. This CDR3 spans 12 amino acids. Trimming cost V 0 bases and J 6 bases, with 4 bases left between them. From germline, CDR1 is SGHAT and CDR2 FQNNGV. Written as DNA, the CDR3 is TGTGCCAGCAGCTTAGATCGTGATACGCAGTATTTT. Amino acid sequence: CASSLDRDTQYF. Complete variable domain (other parts from reference TRBV11-2 and TRBJ2-3): EAGVAQSPRYKIIEKRQSVAFWCNPISGHATLYWYQQILGQGPKLLIQFQNNGVVDDSQLPKDRFSAERLKGVDSTLKIQPAKLEDSAVYLCASSLDRDTQYFGPGTRLTVL.

The gene calls are TRBV6-6 and TRBJ2-7; D not resolved. CDR1 MNHNY and CDR2 SVGAGI come from the germline V gene (reference sequence). This CDR3 is built from 10 residues. V lost 10 bases and J lost 2, with 6 bases in between. The CDR3 DNA follows: TGTGCCACTTGGCCCTACGAGCAGTACTTC. It yields the protein CATWPYEQYF.

V is TRBV15 and J is TRBJ2-3; no reliable D call. There are 11 residues in the CDR3. CDR1 is LNHNV and CDR2 is YYDKDF in the germline V gene (reference sequence). V was trimmed by 5 bases and J by 3 bases, leaving 3 bases between them. CDR3 DNA sequence: TGTGCCACCAGCGGGACAGATACGCAGTATTTT. Its protein is CATSGTDTQYF.

V is TRBV9 and J is TRBJ1-6, with D possibly matching TRBD1 (5 bases). CDR1 is SGDLS and CDR2 is YYNGEE in the germline V gene. Trimming pared 4 bases from V and 11 bases from J, leaving 10 bases between. CDR3 length equals 12 residues. Written as DNA, the CDR3 is TGTGCCAGCAGCCCTGGGGGGACACCCCTCCACTTT. This translates into CASSPGGTPLHF.

The chain recombines TRBV5-4 with TRBJ1-2; D not resolved. Germline CDR1 SGHNT, CDR2 YYREEE (reference sequence). Trimming pared 1 base from V and 3 bases from J, leaving 16 bases between. CDR3 length: 16 residues. The CDR3 bases are TGTGCCAGCAGCTTGAGCCACTCGGGATTTGACTATGGCTACACCTTC. It yields the protein CASSLSHSGFDYGYTF.